These T cell receptor beta chains were read from a single sample in a study of cytomegalovirus exposure and HLA in healthy donors. The method was immunoSEQ multiplex PCR; TCRdb's version includes in-frame clones alone and lacks a portion of them. The sample holds approximately 180,000 clones; more than 75% are singletons and the top ten take about 1.4%. Material for sequencing was PBMCs. These receptors were collected from a woman aged 45-59 years in good health and CMV-seronegative. Each CDR3 is given with its conserved first and last residue. The D gene is left open where the match is weak. Size is stated for part of the rows, as once, few or many counts, or as a class when the clone is expanded.

>.|TRBJ1-2|.|TRBV7-2
CASSNSGGYTF
TGTGCCAGCAGCAACAGTGGGGGCTACACCTTC
>TRBD1|TRBJ1-1|.|TRBV30
CAWSPWGHDRGQRDTEAFF
TGTGCCTGGAGTCCATGGGGACATGATAGGGGGCAGAGGGACACTGAAGCTTTCTTT
>.|TRBJ2-2|once|TRBV5-5
CASSRVVAPNTGELFF
TGTGCCAGCAGCCGGGTCGTGGCTCCGAACACCGGGGAGCTGTTTTTT
>TRBD2|TRBJ2-1|.|TRBV4-2
CASSLTSGPDNEQFF
TGTGCCAGCAGTCTGACTAGCGGGCCAGACAATGAGCAGTTCTTC
>TRBD1|TRBJ2-3|.|TRBV9
CASSVWDRGTDTQYF
TGTGCCAGCAGCGTATGGGACAGGGGCACAGATACGCAGTATTTT
>TRBD1|TRBJ2-7|once|TRBV19
CASSFRTGTTVEQYF
TGTGCCAGTAGTTTCCGGACAGGGACCACTGTCGAGCAGTACTTC
>TRBD1|TRBJ2-2|.|TRBV2
CASRGTGQVTGELFF
TGTGCCAGCAGGGGGACAGGGCAAGTGACCGGGGAGCTGTTTTTT
>.|TRBJ2-7|.|TRBV18
CASSPTGTPAYEQYF
TGTGCCAGCTCACCGACCGGGACTCCAGCCTACGAGCAGTACTTC
>.|TRBJ1-5|.|TRBV6-5
CASSEAYVNQPQHF
TGTGCCAGCAGTGAGGCTTACGTGAATCAGCCCCAGCATTTT
>TRBD2|TRBJ2-3|.|TRBV7-2
CASSLLLAGGPRDTQYF
TGTGCCAGCAGCTTACTTCTAGCGGGAGGGCCCAGAGATACGCAGTATTTT
>TRBD2|TRBJ2-5|.|TRBV4-3
CASSQVKGTGGETQYF
TGCGCCAGCAGCCAAGTAAAAGGGACGGGGGGGGAGACCCAGTACTTC
>.|TRBJ1-2|.|TRBV5-1
CASSLGYRDGYTF
TGCGCCAGCAGCTTGGGCTATCGGGATGGCTACACCTTC
>.|TRBJ2-7|few|TRBV27
CASSSRGRGYEQYF
TGTGCCAGCAGTTCTAGGGGCAGGGGCTACGAGCAGTACTTC
>TRBD2|TRBJ2-1|.|TRBV4-1
CASSHGGLAGIYNEQFF
TGCGCCAGCAGCCACGGGGGACTAGCGGGGATTTACAATGAGCAGTTCTTC
>TRBD2|TRBJ2-7|.|TRBV6-1
CASSSRGGSSYEQYF
TGTGCCAGCAGTAGCCGGGGGGGCTCCTCCTACGAGCAGTACTTC
>.|TRBJ1-1|.|TRBV5-6
CASSLFGGSYEAFF
TGTGCCAGCAGCTTGTTCGGGGGGAGCTATGAAGCTTTCTTT
>.|TRBJ1-1|.|TRBV7-8
CASRERAEAFF
TGTGCCAGCAGAGAACGAGCTGAAGCTTTCTTT
>.|TRBJ2-7|.|TRBV27
CASSFQGGYEQYF
TGTGCCAGCAGTTTCCAAGGGGGATACGAGCAGTACTTC
>.|TRBJ2-5|.|TRBV19
CASSIWGGGGLETQYF
TGTGCCAGTAGTATATGGGGTGGGGGGGGGCTGGAGACCCAGTACTTC
>TRBD1|TRBJ1-2|.|TRBV7-9
CASSFRTGGVQGYGYTF
TGTGCCAGCAGCTTCCGGACAGGGGGCGTCCAGGGGTATGGCTACACCTTC
>TRBD1|TRBJ2-7|.|TRBV5-1
CASTSTGQGSPYEQYF
TGCGCCAGCACGAGCACGGGACAGGGGTCTCCTTACGAGCAGTACTTC
>.|TRBJ2-5|.|TRBV5-1
CASSTGRSEETQYF
TGCGCCAGCAGTACAGGACGGAGTGAAGAGACCCAGTACTTC
>TRBD2|TRBJ2-1|.|TRBV19
CASSMERGTYNEQFF
TGTGCCAGTAGTATGGAGCGGGGAACATACAATGAGCAGTTCTTC
>.|TRBJ2-2|.|TRBV27
CASRKTDTGELFF
TGTGCCAGCAGAAAGACAGACACCGGGGAGCTGTTTTTT
>TRBD1|TRBJ2-7|once|TRBV28
CASSFSGQGRYEQYF
TGTGCCAGCAGTTTTTCAGGACAGGGGAGGTACGAGCAGTACTTC
>.|TRBJ1-5|.|TRBV7-2
CASSLGQGNQPQHF
TGTGCCAGCAGCTTAGGACAGGGCAATCAGCCCCAGCATTTT
>TRBD1|TRBJ2-4|.|TRBV6-5
CASSVDRGAKNIQYF
TGTGCCAGCAGTGTGGACAGGGGTGCCAAAAACATTCAGTACTTC
>.|TRBJ2-7|.|TRBV4-1
CASSQAGQPLYEQYF
TGCGCCAGCAGCCAGGCTGGACAGCCGCTCTACGAGCAGTACTTC
>TRBD1|TRBJ2-2|.|TRBV7-9
CSSSLTGTNTGELFF
TGTTCCAGCAGTTTGACAGGGACGAACACCGGGGAGCTGTTTTTT
>TRBD1|TRBJ1-2|.|TRBV18
CASSGQGASNYGYTF
TGTGCCAGCTCGGGACAGGGGGCGAGCAACTATGGCTACACCTTC
>.|TRBJ2-3|medium-sized|TRBV7-9
CASSPRGPDTQYF
TGTGCCAGCAGCCCCAGGGGCCCAGATACGCAGTATTTT
>.|TRBJ1-5|.|TRBV27
CASSPQRQEFNQPQHF
TGTGCCAGCAGTCCGCAGAGACAGGAGTTCAACCAGCCCCAGCATTTT
>TRBD2|TRBJ2-2|.|TRBV4-3
CASSSSGGSTTGELFF
TGCGCCAGCAGCTCCAGCGGGGGGAGTACTACCGGGGAGCTGTTTTTT
>.|TRBJ2-3|.|TRBV5-8
CASSLVRVSTDTQYF
TGCGCCAGCAGCTTGGTCCGGGTTAGCACAGATACGCAGTATTTT
>.|TRBJ1-2|.|TRBV18
CASSPEGTTNYGYTF
TGTGCCAGCTCACCAGAGGGTACCACTAACTATGGCTACACCTTC
>.|TRBJ1-5|.|TRBV6-6
CASSYGGDSNQPQHF
TGTGCCAGCAGTTACGGCGGCGATAGCAATCAGCCCCAGCATTTT
>.|TRBJ1-1|once|TRBV19
CASSIRGGEAFF
TGTGCCAGTAGTATACGAGGGGGAGAAGCTTTCTTT
>TRBD1|TRBJ1-2|.|TRBV18
CASSPRQGSGYGYTF
TGTGCCAGCTCACCACGACAGGGATCAGGCTATGGCTACACCTTC
>TRBD1|TRBJ1-3|.|TRBV5-1
CASSPHRGEGNTIYF
TGCGCCAGCAGCCCCCACAGGGGAGAAGGAAACACCATATATTTT
>.|TRBJ1-1|.|TRBV4-3
CASSQDYGNTEAFF
TGCGCCAGCAGCCAAGACTACGGGAACACTGAAGCTTTCTTT
>TRBD1|TRBJ1-2|.|TRBV27
CASRTQSGTGGSVRYGYTF
TGTGCCAGCAGGACCCAATCCGGGACAGGGGGTTCGGTTCGCTATGGCTACACCTTC
>.|TRBJ1-3|.|TRBV11-2
CASSLQGWGTGNTIYF
TGTGCCAGCAGCCTGCAGGGCTGGGGAACTGGAAACACCATATATTTT
>.|TRBJ1-5|.|TRBV27
CASSFSGGNQPQHF
TGTGCCAGCAGTTTCTCTGGAGGGAATCAGCCCCAGCATTTT
>TRBD1|TRBJ2-7|.|TRBV11-2
CASSARQGSYEQYF
TGTGCCAGCAGCGCGCGACAGGGGTCCTACGAGCAGTACTTC
>TRBD2|TRBJ2-7|.|TRBV13
CASSLEGLAGGYEQYF
TGTGCCAGCAGCTTAGAAGGACTAGCGGGAGGCTACGAGCAGTACTTC
>.|TRBJ2-4|.|TRBV28
CATSQEKNIQYF
TGTGCCACCTCACAGGAGAAAAACATTCAGTACTTC
>.|TRBJ1-2|.|TRBV7-8
CASSPGRGSGYTF
TGTGCCAGCAGCCCTGGGAGGGGCTCGGGCTACACCTTC
>TRBD1|TRBJ1-6|.|TRBV5-8
CASTGTGRTYNSPLHF
TGTGCCAGCACCGGGACAGGGCGAACCTATAATTCACCCCTCCACTTT
>TRBD1|TRBJ1-3|.|TRBV7-9
CASSRYDRGVAGNTIYF
TGTGCCAGCAGCCGTTACGACAGGGGGGTAGCTGGAAACACCATATATTTT
>.|TRBJ1-1|.|TRBV21-1
CASSKGQSEAFF
TGTGCCAGCAGCAAAGGACAGTCTGAAGCTTTCTTT
>TRBD2|TRBJ2-1|once|TRBV11-2
CASSSGLAGGNEQFF
TGTGCCAGCAGCTCGGGACTAGCGGGGGGCAATGAGCAGTTCTTC
>TRBD1|TRBJ1-5|.|TRBV28
CASSFGQGAQPQHF
TGTGCCAGCAGTTTCGGACAGGGAGCTCAGCCCCAGCATTTT
>TRBD2|TRBJ2-5|.|TRBV7-9
CASSLGGGILTWETQYF
TGTGCCAGCAGCTTAGGGGGGGGAATTTTGACCTGGGAGACCCAGTACTTC
>TRBD1|TRBJ1-1|few|TRBV7-3
CASSLGAGGTEAFF
TGTGCCAGCAGCTTAGGGGCAGGGGGTACTGAAGCTTTCTTT
>TRBD1|TRBJ2-7|few|TRBV4-3
CASSQERGTGYYEQYF
TGCGCCAGCAGCCAAGAAAGGGGGACAGGGTACTACGAGCAGTACTTC
>TRBD2|TRBJ2-7|.|TRBV28
CASSLRSGTSGIVYEQYF
TGTGCCAGCAGTCTCCGTTCCGGGACTAGCGGGATCGTCTACGAGCAGTACTTC